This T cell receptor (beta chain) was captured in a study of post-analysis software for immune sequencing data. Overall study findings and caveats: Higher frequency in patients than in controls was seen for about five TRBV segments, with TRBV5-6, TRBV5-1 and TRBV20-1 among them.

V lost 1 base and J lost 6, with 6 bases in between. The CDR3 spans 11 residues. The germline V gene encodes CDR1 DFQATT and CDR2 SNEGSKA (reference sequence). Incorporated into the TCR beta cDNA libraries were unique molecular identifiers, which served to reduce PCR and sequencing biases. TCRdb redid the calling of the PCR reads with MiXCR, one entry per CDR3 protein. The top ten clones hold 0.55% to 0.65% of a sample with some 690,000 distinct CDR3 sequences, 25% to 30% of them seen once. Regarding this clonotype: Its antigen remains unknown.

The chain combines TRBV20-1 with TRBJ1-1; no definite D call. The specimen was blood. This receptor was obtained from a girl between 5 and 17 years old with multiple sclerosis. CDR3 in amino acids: CSARVNAEAFF. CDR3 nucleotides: TGCAGTGCTAGAGTTAACGCTGAAGCTTTCTTT.